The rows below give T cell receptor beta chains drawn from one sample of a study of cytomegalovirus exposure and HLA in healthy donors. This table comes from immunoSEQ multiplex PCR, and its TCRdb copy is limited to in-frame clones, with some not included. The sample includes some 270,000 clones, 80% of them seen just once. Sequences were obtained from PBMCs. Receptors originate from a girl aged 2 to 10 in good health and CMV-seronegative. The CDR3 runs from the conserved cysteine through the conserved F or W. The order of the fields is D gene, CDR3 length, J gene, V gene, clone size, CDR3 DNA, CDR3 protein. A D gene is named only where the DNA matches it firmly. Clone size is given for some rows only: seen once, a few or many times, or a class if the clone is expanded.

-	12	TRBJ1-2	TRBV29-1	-	TGCAGCGTTGAAGTCAGGCTCGGTGGCTACACCTTC	CSVEVRLGGYTF
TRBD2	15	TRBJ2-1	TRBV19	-	TGTGCCAGCGCTAGCGGGTCTACTACCTACAATGAGCAGTTCTTC	CASASGSTTYNEQFF
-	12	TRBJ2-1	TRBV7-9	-	TGTGCCAGCAGCACTAGGGGGAATGAGCAGTTCTTC	CASSTRGNEQFF
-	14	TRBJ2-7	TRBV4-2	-	TGTGCCAGCAGCCAGGCTATACTAGCAGACGAGCAGTACTTC	CASSQAILADEQYF
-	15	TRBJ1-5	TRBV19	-	TGTGCCAGTACTCCATTAGACAGAAGCAATCAGCCCCAGCATTTT	CASTPLDRSNQPQHF
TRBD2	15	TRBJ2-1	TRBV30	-	TGTGCCTGGAGTGTACGAAGCGGGAGGGTAGGTGAGCAGTTCTTC	CAWSVRSGRVGEQFF
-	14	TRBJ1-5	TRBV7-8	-	TGTGCCAGCAGCTTGGAAGCAGGGGCTCAGCCCCAGCATTTT	CASSLEAGAQPQHF
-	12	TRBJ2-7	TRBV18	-	TGTGCCAGCTCACAGGGGGGGTACGAGCAGTACTTC	CASSQGGYEQYF
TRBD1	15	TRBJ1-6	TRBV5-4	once	TGTGCCAGCAGCTCACCGGGACAGGCTGAATCACCCCTCCACTTT	CASSSPGQAESPLHF
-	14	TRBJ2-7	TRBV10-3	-	TGTGCCATCAGTGGCCGTCGAGGAGTCTACGAGCAGTACTTC	CAISGRRGVYEQYF
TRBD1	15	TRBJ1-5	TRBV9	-	TGTGCCAGCAGCCGACAGGGGCTGAGCAATCAGCCCCAGCATTTT	CASSRQGLSNQPQHF
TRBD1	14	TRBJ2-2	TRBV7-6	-	TGTGCCAGCAGGGGACAGGGTTACACCGGGGAGCTGTTTTTT	CASRGQGYTGELFF
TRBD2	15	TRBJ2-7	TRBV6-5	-	TGTGCCAGCAGTTACTTAACTAGCGGGGGTTACGAGCAGTACTTC	CASSYLTSGGYEQYF
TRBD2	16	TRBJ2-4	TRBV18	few	TGTGCCAGCTCACGATCGACTAGCGGGGGGAAAAACATTCAGTACTTC	CASSRSTSGGKNIQYF
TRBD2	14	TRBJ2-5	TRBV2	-	TGTGCCAGCAGTGACGGGACTATCCAAGAGACCCAGTACTTC	CASSDGTIQETQYF
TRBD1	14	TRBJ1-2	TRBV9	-	TGTGCCAGCAACCAACAGGGGGCGAACTATGGCTACACCTTC	CASNQQGANYGYTF
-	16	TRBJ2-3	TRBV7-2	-	TGTGCCAGCAGCTGGGACAGAAGCGGGTCCACAGATACGCAGTATTTT	CASSWDRSGSTDTQYF
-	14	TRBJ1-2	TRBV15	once	TGTGCCACCAGCAGAGATCGGAGGGGGGGTGGCTACACCTTC	CATSRDRRGGGYTF
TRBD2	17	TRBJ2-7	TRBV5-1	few	TGCGCCAGCAGCTTGGGCCGGAGGGCGGGAGGTGACTACGAGCAGTACTTC	CASSLGRRAGGDYEQYF
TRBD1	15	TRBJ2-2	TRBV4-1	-	TGCGCCAGCAGTTCGGGACAGGGGGTTACCGGGGAGCTGTTTTTT	CASSSGQGVTGELFF
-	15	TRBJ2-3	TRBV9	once	TGTGCCAGCAGCTTATCACCTCGGGGTGGAGATACGCAGTATTTT	CASSLSPRGGDTQYF
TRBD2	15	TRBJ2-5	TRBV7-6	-	TGTGCCAGCAGCCCAAGGACTAGCGTATTGGAGACCCAGTACTTC	CASSPRTSVLETQYF
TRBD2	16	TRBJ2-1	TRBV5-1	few	TGCGCCAGCAGCTTGGATATAGCGGGGGCCTACAATGAGCAGTTCTTC	CASSLDIAGAYNEQFF
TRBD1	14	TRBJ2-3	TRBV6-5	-	TGTGCCAGCACCGGGGGACAGGCTACAGATACGCAGTATTTT	CASTGGQATDTQYF
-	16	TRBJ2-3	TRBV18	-	TGTGCCAGCTCAGCTTCTTGGACTGAAGGCACAGATACGCAGTATTTT	CASSASWTEGTDTQYF
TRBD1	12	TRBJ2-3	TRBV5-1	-	TGCGCCAGCAGCTTGATCGGGACAGGGTTTAGTTTT	CASSLIGTGFSF
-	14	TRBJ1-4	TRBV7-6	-	TGTGCCAGCAGCTTAGGACAAAACAATGAAAAACTGTTTTTT	CASSLGQNNEKLFF
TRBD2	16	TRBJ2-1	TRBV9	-	TGTGCCAGCAGCGAACCCCGGGGACTAGCGAACAATGAGCAGTTCTTC	CASSEPRGLANNEQFF
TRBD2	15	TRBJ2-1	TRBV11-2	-	TGTGCCAGCAGCTTGCAAGCGGGGGTCTACAATGAGCAGTTCTTC	CASSLQAGVYNEQFF
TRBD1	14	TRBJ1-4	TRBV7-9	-	TGTGCCAGCAGCGAGACAGGGAGAATTGAAAAACTGTTTTTT	CASSETGRIEKLFF
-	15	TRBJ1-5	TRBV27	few	TGTGCCAGCAGTTTAGGGGGGGGCAGCAATCAGCCCCAGCATTTT	CASSLGGGSNQPQHF
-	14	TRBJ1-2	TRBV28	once	TGTGCCAGCAGCCCCGACCCGACTAGCTATGGCTACACCTTC	CASSPDPTSYGYTF
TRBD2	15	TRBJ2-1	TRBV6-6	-	TGTGCCAGCAGTTACTCTAACTTTTTAGCGGGAGATGAGTTCTTC	CASSYSNFLAGDEFF
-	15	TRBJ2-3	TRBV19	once	TGTGCCAGTAGTATGGGGGGTCGGAACACAGATACGCAGTATTTT	CASSMGGRNTDTQYF
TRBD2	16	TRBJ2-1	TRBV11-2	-	TGTGCCAGCAGCTTAGGCGCGGGGGGGGACTACAATGAGCAGTTCTTC	CASSLGAGGDYNEQFF
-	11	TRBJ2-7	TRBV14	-	TGTGCCAGCAGCCACACCTACGAGCAGTACTTC	CASSHTYEQYF
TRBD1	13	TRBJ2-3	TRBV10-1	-	TGCGCCAGCAGTATACAGGGGACAGATACGCAGTATTTT	CASSIQGTDTQYF
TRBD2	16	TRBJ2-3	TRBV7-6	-	TGTGCCAGCAGCTCCCGGACTAGCGGGTCCACAGATACGCAGTATTTT	CASSSRTSGSTDTQYF
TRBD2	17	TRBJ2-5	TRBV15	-	TGTGCCACCAGCAGGAAGCGGTCTAGCGGGGGGCAAGAGACCCAGTACTTC	CATSRKRSSGGQETQYF
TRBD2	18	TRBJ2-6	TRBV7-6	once	TGTGCGGTAACCCTCGGGGGACTAACCTCCACTGGGGCCAACGTCCTGACTTTC	CAVTLGGLTSTGANVLTF
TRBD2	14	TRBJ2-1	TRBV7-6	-	TGTGCCAGCAGCCGGACTAGCGGTTACAATGAGCAGTTCTTC	CASSRTSGYNEQFF
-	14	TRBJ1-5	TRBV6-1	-	TGTGCCAGCAGTGAACTGCCGGTTAATCAGCCCCAGCATTTT	CASSELPVNQPQHF
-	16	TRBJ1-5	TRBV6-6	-	TGTGCCAGCAGTTACTCTAGCCAGCGTTGGAATCAGCCCCAGCATTTT	CASSYSSQRWNQPQHF
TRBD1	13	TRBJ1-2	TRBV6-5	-	TGTGCCAGCAGTTTTCAGGGGGGCCATGGCTACACCTTC	CASSFQGGHGYTF
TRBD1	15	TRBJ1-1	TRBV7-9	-	TGTGCCAGCAGCCAGACAGGGGTCCGGAACACTGAAGCTTTCTTT	CASSQTGVRNTEAFF
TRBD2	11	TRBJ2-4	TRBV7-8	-	TGTGCCAGCAGCAGGGAGGGCGCGATCTACTTC	CASSREGAIYF
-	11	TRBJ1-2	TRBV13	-	TGTGCCAGCAGCATCAGAGGTGGCTACACCTTC	CASSIRGGYTF
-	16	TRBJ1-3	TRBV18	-	TGTGCCAGCTCGCCTCGGACAGCAAACTCTGGAAACACCATATATTTT	CASSPRTANSGNTIYF
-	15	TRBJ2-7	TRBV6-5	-	TGTGCCAGCAGTTCCCCAGTCTTAGGACTTTACGAGCAGTACTTC	CASSSPVLGLYEQYF
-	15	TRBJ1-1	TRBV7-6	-	TGTGCCAGCAGCCCCCTGGGTGGGAGGATAACTGAAGCTTTCTTT	CASSPLGGRITEAFF
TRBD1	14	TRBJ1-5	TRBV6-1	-	TGTGCCAGCAGGAAGGACAGGCTTAATCAGCCCCAGCATTTT	CASRKDRLNQPQHF
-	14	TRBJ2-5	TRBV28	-	TGTGCCAGCAGTTTACAGGGTTTGGGAGAGACCCAGTACTTC	CASSLQGLGETQYF
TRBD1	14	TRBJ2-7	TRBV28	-	TGTGCCAGCAATCCCCAGGGACAGACCTACGAGCAGTACTTC	CASNPQGQTYEQYF
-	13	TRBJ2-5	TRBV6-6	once	TGTGCCAGCAGTATGGGAGAGGTGGAGACCCAGTACTTC	CASSMGEVETQYF
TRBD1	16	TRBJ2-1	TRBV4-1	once	TGCGCCAGCGGGCCTAAACCACAGGGGGCCCTCTATGAGCAGTTCTTC	CASGPKPQGALYEQFF
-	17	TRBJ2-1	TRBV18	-	TGTGCCAGCTCACCACCAAGTGACGGGAAGGCCTACAATGAGCAGTTCTTC	CASSPPSDGKAYNEQFF
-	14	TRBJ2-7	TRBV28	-	TGTGCCAGCAGTACCAACAGGGCCGGGTACGAGCAGTACTTC	CASSTNRAGYEQYF